These 4 T cell receptor beta chains originate from one sample sequenced in a study of blood T cell repertoires in COVID-19. Method: immunoSEQ multiplex PCR; TCRdb's copy keeps in-frame clones and lacks some. Found here are around 77,000 clones, more than 60% of them singletons; the top ten hold 28%. Material for sequencing was peripheral blood. The receptors here all came from a woman older than 75 with active or convalescent COVID-19.

Comment on this clone: This sequence is one base from a far larger clone and is likely a read error. The CDR3 here is CPSSRRTGDNSPLHF. DNA for the CDR3: TGCCCCAGCAGCCGCCGGACAGGCGATAATTCACCCCTCCACTTT. J is TRBJ1-6 and V is TRBV4-1; 7 bases are shared with TRBD1. The CDR3 runs to 15 residues. Germline lookup yields CDR1 MGHRA and CDR2 YSYEKL.

The chain uses TRBV18 and TRBJ1-1; 9 bases agree with TRBD1. J lost 7 bases, V lost 3 bases, and 6 bases had no gene match. Germline CDR1 reads KGHSH; CDR2 reads LQKENI. CDR3 length: 14 amino acids. The CDR3 sequence is CASSPGQGLFEAFF. CDR3 nucleotides: TGTGCCAGCTCACCGGGACAGGGTTTATTTGAAGCTTTCTTT.

This clone was observed a handful of times. The chain combines TRBV6-5 with TRBJ2-7; the match to TRBD1 covers 10 bases. Germline assignment: CDR1 MNHEY and CDR2 SVGAGI. The CDR3 is 14 amino acids. The V and J ends lost 8 bases and 4 bases, in that order; junction bases with no gene match: 8. CDR3 sequence: CASGYGQGEYEQYF. For the CDR3, the DNA is TGTGCCAGCGGCTACGGACAGGGGGAATACGAGCAGTACTTC.

V and J are TRBV3-1 (or the pseudogene TRBV3-2) and TRBJ2-1; unclear D gene. CDR1 and CDR2 from the germline V gene are LGHDT and YNNKEL (reference sequence). V was trimmed by 7 bases and J by 8 bases, leaving 33 bases between them. This CDR3 has 19 residues. The CDR3 loop is CASTPLVPRNPVDVDEQFF. The DNA of the CDR3 is TGTGCCAGCACCCCCTTGGTCCCCAGAAACCCCGTTGATGTGGATGAGCAGTTCTTC.